This T cell receptor (beta chain) was observed in a study of shared clonotypes between healthy human individuals. Study-level information: Participating donors consisted of two women and a few men aged 18 to 49.

Clones were read by immunoSEQ multiplex PCR, and TCRdb kept only the in-frame ones, dropping some. The sample includes approximately 2.4 million clones, 90% to 96% of them seen just once. Healthy HIV-negative adults with no recent acute infections or vaccinations were recruited as donors. Germline CDR1 and CDR2: LNHDA and SQIVND (reference sequence). V was trimmed by 4 bases and J by 6 bases, leaving 16 bases between them. CDR3 size: 15 residues. This clone was seen once. This receptor was taken from a man younger than 35 in good health. This chain links TRBV19 with TRBJ1-5; D perhaps matches TRBD1 (6 bases). Sequencing was performed on naive CD4+ T cells sorted from blood. The subset is: CD45RA+ positively selected. The CDR3 here is CASSTLQGGSQPQHF. In DNA, the CDR3 is TGTGCCAGTAGTACGCTACAGGGAGGCAGTCAGCCCCAGCATTTT.